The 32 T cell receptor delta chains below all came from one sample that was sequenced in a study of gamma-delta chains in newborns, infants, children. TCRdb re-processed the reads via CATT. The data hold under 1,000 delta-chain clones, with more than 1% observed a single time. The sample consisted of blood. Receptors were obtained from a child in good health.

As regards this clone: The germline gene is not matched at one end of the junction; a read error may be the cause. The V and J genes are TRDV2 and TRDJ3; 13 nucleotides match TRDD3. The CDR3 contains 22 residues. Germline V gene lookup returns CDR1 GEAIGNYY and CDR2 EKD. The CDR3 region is CACGPTRTGGYDSSWDARQMFF. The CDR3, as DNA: TGTGCCTGTGGCCCGACTCGTACTGGGGGATACGACAGCTCCTGGGACGCCCGACAGATGTTTTTC.

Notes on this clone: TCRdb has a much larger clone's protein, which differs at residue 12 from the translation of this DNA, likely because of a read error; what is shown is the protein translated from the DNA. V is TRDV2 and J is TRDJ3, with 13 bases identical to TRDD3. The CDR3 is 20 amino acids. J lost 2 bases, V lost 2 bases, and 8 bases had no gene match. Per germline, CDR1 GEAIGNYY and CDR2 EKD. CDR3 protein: CACDILLGDTRTWDTRQMFF. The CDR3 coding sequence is TGTGCCTGTGACATCTTACTGGGGGATACGCGGACCTGGGACACCCGACAGATGTTTTTC.

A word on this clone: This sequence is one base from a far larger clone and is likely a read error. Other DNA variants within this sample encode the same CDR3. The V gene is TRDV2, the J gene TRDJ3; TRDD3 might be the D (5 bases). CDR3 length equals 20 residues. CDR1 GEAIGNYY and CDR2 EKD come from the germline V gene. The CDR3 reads CACDTLKRIPSSWDTRQMFF. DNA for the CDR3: TGTGCCTGTGACACCTTGAAGCGGATTCCAAGCTCCTGGGATACCCGACAGATGTTTTTC.

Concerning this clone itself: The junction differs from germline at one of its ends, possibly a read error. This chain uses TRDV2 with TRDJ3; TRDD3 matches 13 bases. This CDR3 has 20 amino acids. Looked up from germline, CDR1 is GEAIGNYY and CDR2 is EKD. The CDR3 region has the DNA TGTGCCTGTAACACCGTACTGGGGGATACGCTTTCCTGGGACGCCCGACAGATGTTTTTC. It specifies CACNTVLGDTLSWDARQMFF.

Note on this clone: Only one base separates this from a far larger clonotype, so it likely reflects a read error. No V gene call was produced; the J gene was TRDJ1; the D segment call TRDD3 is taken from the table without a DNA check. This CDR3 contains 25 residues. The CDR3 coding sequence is TGTGCTCTTGGGGAACCTCGACCCGCTACTACGGGCTGGTGGATACTCCAAACGTACACCGATAAACTCATCTTT. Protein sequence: CALGEPRPATTGWWILQTYTDKLIF.

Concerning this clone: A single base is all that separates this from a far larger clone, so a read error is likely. CDR3 coding DNA: TGTGCCTGTGACACCGTTGCAGCTGAGTTGGCGAGCTCCTGGGACACCCGACAGATGTTTTTC. Its protein product is CACDTVAAELASSWDTRQMFF. The chain joins TRDV2 to TRDJ3, with D unresolved. Germline V gene sequence: CDR1 GEAIGNYY, CDR2 EKD. V was clipped by 0 bases and J by 0 bases, with 20 bases between them. The CDR3 is 21 amino acids.

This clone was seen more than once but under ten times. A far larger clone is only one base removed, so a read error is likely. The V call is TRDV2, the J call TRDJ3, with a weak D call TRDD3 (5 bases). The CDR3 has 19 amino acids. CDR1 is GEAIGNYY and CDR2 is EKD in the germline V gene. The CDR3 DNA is TGTGCCCGTGACACCGTGGGGACGGGTGGCTCCTGGGACACCCGACAGATGTTTTTC. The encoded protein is CARDTVGTGGSWDTRQMFF.

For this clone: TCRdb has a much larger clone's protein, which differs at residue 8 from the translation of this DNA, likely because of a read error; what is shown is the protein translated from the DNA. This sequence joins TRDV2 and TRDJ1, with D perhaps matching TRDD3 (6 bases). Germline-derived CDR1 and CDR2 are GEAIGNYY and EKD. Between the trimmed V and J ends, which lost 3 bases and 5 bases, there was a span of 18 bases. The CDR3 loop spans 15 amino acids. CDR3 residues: CACDVMGGTLDKLIF. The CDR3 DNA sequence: TGTGCCTGTGACGTTATGGGGGGTACGCTTGATAAACTCATCTTT.

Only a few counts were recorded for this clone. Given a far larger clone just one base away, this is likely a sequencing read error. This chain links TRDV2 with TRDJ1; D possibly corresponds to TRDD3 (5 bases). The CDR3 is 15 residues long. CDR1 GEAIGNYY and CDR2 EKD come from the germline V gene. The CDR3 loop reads CACGTGGLWTDKLIF. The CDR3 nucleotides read TGTGCCTGTGGCACCGGGGGGCTATGGACCGATAAACTCATCTTT.

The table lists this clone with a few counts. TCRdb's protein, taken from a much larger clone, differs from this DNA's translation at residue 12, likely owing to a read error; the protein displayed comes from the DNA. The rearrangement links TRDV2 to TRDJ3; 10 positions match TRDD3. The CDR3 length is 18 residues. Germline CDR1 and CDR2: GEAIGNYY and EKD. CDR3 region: CACDTGGYDSWGTRQMFF. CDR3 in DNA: TGTGCCTGTGACACGGGGGGATACGACTCCTGGGGCACCCGACAGATGTTTTTC.

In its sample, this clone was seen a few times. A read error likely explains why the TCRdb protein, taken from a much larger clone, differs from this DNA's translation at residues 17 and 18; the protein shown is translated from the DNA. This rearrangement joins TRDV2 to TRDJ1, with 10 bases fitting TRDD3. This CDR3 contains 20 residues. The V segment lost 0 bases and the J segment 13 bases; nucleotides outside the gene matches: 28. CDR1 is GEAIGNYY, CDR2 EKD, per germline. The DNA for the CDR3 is TGTGCCTGTGACACCGTTACTGGGGGATCCTCGTCAGGGGACACCGATAGACCCATCTTT. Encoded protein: CACDTVTGGSSSGDTDRPIF.

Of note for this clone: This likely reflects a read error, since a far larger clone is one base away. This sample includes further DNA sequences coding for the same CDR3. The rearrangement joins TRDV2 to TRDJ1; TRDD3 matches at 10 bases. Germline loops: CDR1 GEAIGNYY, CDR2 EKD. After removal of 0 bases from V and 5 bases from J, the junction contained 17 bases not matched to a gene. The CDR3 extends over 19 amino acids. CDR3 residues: CACDTVPTGTGGSSDKLIF. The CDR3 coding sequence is TGTGCCTGTGACACCGTTCCTACAGGTACTGGGGGATCATCGGATAAACTCATCTTT.

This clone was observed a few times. CDR3 sequence reads: CACDLLGDTLDDKLIF. DNA of the CDR3: TGTGCCTGTGACCTCCTGGGGGATACGCTTGACGATAAACTCATCTTT. The rearrangement joins TRDV2 to TRDJ1, with 12 bases that match TRDD3. Looked up from germline, CDR1 is GEAIGNYY and CDR2 is EKD. This CDR3 has 16 residues. J gave up 4 bases and V 3 bases, and 8 bases lay outside the gene matches.

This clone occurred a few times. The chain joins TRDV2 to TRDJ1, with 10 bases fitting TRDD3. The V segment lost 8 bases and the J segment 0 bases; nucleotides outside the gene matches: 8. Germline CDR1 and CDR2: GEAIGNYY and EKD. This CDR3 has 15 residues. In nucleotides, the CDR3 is TGTGCCTTATGGCGACTGGGGGATTACACCGATAAACTCATCTTT. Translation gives CALWRLGDYTDKLIF.

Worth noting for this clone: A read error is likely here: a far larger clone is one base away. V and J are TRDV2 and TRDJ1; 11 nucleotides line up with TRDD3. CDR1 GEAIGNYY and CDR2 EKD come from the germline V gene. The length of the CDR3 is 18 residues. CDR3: CACDTVGGWGIQGDKLTF. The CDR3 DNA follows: TGTGCCTGTGACACCGTAGGAGGCTGGGGGATACAAGGTGATAAACTCACCTTT.

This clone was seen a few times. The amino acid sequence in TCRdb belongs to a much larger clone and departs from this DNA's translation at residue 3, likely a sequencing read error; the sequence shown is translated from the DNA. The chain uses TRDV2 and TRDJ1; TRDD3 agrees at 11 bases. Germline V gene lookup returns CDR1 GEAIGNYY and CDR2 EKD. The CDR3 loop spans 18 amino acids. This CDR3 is CAWDTVGGWGIQGDKLIF. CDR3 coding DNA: TGTGCCTGGGACACCGTAGGAGGCTGGGGGATACAAGGTGATAAACTCATCTTT.

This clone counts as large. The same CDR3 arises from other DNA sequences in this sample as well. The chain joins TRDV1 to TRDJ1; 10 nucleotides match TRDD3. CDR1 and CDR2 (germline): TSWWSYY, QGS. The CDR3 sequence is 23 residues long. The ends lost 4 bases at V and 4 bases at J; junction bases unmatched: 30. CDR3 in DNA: TGTGCTCTTGGGGCCTTCCGCACAATGAAGAGAGAGTACTGGGGGATGTGGAGCGATAAACTCATCTTT. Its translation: CALGAFRTMKREYWGMWSDKLIF.

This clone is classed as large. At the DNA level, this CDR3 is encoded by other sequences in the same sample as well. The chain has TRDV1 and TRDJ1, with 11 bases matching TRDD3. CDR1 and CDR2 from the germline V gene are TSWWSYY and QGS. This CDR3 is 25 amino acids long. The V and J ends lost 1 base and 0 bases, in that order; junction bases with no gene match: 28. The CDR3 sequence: CALGEPRPATTGWGILQTYTDKLIF. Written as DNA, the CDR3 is TGTGCTCTTGGGGAACCTCGACCCGCTACTACGGGCTGGGGGATACTCCAAACGTACACCGATAAACTCATCTTT.

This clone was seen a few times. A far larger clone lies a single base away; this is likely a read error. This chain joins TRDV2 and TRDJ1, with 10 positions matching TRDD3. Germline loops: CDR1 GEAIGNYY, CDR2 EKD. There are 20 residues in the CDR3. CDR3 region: CARDTVTGGSSSGDTDKLIF. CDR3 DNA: TGTGCCCGTGACACCGTTACTGGGGGATCCTCGTCAGGGGACACCGATAAACTCATCTTT.

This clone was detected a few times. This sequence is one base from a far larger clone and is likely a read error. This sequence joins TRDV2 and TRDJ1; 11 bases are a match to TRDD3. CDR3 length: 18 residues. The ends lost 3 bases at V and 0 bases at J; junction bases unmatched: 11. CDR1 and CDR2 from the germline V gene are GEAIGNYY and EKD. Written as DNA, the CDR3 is TGTGCCTGTGACCCTCCAGTTGGGGGATACGGGTACACCGATAAACTCATCTTT. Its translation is CACDPPVGGYGYTDKLIF.

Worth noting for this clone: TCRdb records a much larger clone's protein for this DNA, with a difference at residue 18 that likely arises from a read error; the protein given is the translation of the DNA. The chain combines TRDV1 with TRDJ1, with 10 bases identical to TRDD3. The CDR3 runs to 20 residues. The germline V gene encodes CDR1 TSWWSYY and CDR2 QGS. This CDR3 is CALGDTIFHWGILGGDKPIF. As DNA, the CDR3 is TGTGCTCTTGGGGACACAATTTTCCATTGGGGGATACTCGGGGGCGATAAACCCATCTTT.

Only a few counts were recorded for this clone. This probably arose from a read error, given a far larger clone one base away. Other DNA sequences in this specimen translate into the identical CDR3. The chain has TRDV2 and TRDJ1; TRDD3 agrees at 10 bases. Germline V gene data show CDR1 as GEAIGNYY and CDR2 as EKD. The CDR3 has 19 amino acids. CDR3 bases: TGTGCCTGCGACACCGTCCCTACAGGTACTGGGGGATCATCGGATAAACTCATCTTT. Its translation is CACDTVPTGTGGSSDKLIF.

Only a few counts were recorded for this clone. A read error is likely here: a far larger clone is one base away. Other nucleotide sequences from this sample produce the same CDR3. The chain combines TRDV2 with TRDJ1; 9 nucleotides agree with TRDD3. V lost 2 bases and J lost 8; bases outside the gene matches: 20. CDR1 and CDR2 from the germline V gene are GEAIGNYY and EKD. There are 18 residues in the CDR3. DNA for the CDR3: TGTGCCTGTGACAACCTACTGGGGATACGCAAGGGCGACGGGAAACTCATCTTT. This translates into CACDNLLGIRKGDGKLIF.

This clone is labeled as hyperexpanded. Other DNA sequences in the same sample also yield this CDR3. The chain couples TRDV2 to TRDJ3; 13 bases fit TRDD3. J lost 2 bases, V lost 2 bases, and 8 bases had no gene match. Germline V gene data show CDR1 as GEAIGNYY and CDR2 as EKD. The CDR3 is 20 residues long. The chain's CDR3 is CACDILLGDTRAWDTRQMFF. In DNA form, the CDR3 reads TGTGCCTGTGACATCTTACTGGGGGATACGCGGGCCTGGGACACCCGACAGATGTTTTTC.

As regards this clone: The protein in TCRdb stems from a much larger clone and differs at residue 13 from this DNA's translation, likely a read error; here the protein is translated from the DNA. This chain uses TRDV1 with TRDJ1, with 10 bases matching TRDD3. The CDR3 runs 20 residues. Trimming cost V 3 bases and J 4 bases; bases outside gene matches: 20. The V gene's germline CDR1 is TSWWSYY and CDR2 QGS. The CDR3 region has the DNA TGTGCTCTTGGGGACACAATTTTCCATTGGGGGATACCCGGGGGCGATAAACTCATCTTT. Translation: CALGDTIFHWGIPGGDKLIF.

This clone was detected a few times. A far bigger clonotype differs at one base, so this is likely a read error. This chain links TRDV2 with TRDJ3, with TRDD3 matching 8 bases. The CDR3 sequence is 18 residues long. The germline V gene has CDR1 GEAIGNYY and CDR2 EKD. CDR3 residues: CACDTLLGVTWDARQMFF. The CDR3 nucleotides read TGTGCCTGTGACACCTTACTGGGGGTTACCTGGGACGCCCGACAGATGTTTTTC.

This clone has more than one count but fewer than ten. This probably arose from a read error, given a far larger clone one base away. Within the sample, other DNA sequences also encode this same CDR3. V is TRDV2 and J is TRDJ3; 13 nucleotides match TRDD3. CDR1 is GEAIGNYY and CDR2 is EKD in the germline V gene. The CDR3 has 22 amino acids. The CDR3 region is CACDPTRTGGYDSSWDTRQMFF. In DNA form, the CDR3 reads TGCGCCTGTGACCCGACTCGTACTGGGGGATACGACAGCTCCTGGGACACCCGACAGATGTTTTTC.

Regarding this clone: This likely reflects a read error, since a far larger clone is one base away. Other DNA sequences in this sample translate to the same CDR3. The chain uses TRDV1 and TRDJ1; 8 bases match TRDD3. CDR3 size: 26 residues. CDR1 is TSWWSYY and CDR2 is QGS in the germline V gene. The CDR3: CALGELRFFLHTLYWGERFYTDKLIF. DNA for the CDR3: TGTGCTCTCGGGGAACTGAGATTCTTCTTACACACCCTCTACTGGGGGGAGCGCTTCTACACCGATAAACTCATCTTT.

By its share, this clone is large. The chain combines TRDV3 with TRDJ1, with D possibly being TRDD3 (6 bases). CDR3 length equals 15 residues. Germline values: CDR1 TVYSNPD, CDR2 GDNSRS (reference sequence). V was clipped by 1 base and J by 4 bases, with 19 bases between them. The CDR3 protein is CAFILGTSFGDKLIF. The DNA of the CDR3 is TGTGCCTTTATCCTGGGGACCTCATTCGGCGATAAACTCATCTTT.

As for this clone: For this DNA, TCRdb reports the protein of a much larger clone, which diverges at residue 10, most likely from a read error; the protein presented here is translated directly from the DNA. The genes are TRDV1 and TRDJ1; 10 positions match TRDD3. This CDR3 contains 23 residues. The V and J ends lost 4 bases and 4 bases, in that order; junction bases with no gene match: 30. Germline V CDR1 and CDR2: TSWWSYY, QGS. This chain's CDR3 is CALGAFRTMRREYWGMWSDKLIF. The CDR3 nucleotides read TGTGCTCTTGGGGCCTTCCGCACAATGAGGAGAGAGTACTGGGGGATGTGGAGCGATAAACTCATCTTT.

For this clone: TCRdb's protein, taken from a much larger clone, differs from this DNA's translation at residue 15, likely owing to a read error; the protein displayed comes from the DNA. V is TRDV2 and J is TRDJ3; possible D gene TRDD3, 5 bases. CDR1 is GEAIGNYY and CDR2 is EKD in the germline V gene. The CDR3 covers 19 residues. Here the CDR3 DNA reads TGTGCCTGTGACACCGTGGGGACGGGTGGCTCCTGGGACACCCAACAGATGTTTTTC. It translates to CACDTVGTGGSWDTQQMFF.

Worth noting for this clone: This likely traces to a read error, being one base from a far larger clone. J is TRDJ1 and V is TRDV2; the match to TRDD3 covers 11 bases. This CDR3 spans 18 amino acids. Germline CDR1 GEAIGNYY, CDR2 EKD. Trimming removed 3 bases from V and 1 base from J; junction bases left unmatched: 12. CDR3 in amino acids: CACDLLGDIRGGTDKLIF. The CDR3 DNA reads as TGTGCCTGTGACCTACTGGGGGATATCAGGGGGGGCACCGATAAACTCATCTTT.